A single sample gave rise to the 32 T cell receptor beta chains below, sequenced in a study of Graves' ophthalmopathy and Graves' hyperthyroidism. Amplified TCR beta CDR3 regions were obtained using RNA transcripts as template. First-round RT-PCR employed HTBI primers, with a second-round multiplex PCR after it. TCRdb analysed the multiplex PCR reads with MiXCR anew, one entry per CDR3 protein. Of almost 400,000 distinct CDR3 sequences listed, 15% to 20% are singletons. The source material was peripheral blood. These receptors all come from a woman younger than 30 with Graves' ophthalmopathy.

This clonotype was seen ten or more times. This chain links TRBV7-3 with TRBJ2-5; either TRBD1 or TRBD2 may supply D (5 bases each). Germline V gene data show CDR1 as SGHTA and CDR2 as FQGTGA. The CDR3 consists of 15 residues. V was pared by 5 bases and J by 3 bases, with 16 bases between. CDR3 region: CASSIPGPGEETQYF. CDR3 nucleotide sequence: TGTGCCAGCAGCATCCCAGGGCCCGGGGAAGAGACCCAGTACTTC. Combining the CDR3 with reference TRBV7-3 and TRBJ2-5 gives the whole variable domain GAGVSQTPSNKVTEKGKYVELRCDPISGHTALYWYRQSLGQGPEFLIYFQGTGAADDSGLPNDRFFAVRPEGSVSTLKIQRTERGDSAVYLCASSIPGPGEETQYFGPGTRLLVL.

This chain's CDR3 is CASSSGRLSNQPQHF. The CDR3 DNA reads as TGTGCCAGCAGTTCCGGACGGCTGAGCAATCAGCCCCAGCATTTT. The chain joins TRBV2 to TRBJ1-5; D not certain. V was trimmed by 5 bases and J by 1 base, leaving 12 bases between them. The CDR3 runs to 15 residues. The germline V gene encodes CDR1 SNHLY and CDR2 FYNNEI.

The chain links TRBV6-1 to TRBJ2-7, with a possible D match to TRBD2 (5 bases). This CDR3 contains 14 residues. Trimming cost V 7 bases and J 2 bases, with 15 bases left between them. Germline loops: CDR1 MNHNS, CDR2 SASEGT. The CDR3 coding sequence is TGTGCCAGCAAGCAGGCCTACGGGACCTACGAGCAGTACTTC. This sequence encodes CASKQAYGTYEQYF.

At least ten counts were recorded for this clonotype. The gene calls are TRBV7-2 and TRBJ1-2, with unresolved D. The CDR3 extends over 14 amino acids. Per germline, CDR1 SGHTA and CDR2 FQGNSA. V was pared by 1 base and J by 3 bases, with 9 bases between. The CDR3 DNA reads TGTGCCAGCAGCTTAGGCGCCAGTTACTATGGCTACACCTTC. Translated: CASSLGASYYGYTF.

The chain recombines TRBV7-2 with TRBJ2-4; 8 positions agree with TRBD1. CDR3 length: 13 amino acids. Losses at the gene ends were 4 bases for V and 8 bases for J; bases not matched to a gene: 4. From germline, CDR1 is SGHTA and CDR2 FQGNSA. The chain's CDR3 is CASSSTTGDIQYF. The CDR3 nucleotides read TGTGCCAGCAGCTCCACGACAGGGGACATTCAGTACTTC.

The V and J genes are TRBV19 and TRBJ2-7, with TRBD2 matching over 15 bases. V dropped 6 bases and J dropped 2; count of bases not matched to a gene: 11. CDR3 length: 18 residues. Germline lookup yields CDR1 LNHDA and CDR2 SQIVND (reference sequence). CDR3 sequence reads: CASSPSGTSGGPTYEQYF. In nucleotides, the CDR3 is TGTGCCAGTAGCCCTTCCGGGACTAGCGGGGGGCCCACCTACGAGCAGTACTTC.

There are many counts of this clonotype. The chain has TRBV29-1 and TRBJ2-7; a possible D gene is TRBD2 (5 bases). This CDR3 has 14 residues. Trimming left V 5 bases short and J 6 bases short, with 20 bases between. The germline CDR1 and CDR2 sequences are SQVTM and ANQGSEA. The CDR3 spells CSVKKVRGAVEQYF. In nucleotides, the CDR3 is TGCAGCGTTAAGAAAGTCCGGGGAGCCGTCGAGCAGTACTTC.

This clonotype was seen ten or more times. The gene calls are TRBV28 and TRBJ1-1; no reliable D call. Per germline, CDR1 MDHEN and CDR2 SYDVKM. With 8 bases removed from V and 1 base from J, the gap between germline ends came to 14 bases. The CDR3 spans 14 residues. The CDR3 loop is CASRLPHTNTEAFF. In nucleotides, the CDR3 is TGTGCCAGCCGGTTGCCCCATACGAACACTGAAGCTTTCTTT.

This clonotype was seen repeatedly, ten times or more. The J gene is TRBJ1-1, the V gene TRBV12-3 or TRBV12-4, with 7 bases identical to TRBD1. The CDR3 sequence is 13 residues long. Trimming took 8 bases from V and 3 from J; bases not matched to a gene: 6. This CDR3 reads CASRWQGDTEAFF. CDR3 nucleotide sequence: TGTGCCAGCCGCTGGCAGGGGGACACTGAAGCTTTCTTT.

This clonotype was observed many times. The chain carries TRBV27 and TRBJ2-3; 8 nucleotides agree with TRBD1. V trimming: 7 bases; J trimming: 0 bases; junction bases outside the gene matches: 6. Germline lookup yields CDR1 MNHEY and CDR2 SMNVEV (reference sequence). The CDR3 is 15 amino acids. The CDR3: CASTLGQGSTDTQYF. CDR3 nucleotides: TGTGCCAGCACCCTAGGACAGGGAAGCACAGATACGCAGTATTTT.

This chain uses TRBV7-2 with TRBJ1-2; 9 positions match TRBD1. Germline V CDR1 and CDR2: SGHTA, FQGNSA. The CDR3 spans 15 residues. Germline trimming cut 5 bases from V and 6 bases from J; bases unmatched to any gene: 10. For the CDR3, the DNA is TGTGCCAGCAGCAGCCGGGACAGGGCGAGTCATGGCTACACCTTC. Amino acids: CASSSRDRASHGYTF.

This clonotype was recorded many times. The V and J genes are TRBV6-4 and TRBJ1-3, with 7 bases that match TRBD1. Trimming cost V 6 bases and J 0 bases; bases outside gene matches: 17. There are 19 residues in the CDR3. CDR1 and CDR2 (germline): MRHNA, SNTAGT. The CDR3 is CASRTLPPGTEISGNTIYF. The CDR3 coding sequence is TGTGCCAGCAGGACGCTGCCCCCCGGGACAGAAATCTCTGGAAACACCATATATTTT.

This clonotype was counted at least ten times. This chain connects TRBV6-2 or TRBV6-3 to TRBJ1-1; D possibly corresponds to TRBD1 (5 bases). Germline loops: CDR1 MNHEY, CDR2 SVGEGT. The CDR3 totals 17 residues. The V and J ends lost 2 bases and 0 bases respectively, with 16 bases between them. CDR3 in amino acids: CASSYSGRGKMNTEAFF. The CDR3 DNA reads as TGTGCCAGCAGTTACAGCGGTCGGGGGAAGATGAACACTGAAGCTTTCTTT.

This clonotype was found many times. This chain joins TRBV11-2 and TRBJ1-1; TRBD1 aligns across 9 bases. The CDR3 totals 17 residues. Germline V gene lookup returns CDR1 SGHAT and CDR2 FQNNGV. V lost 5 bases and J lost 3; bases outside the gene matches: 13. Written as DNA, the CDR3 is TGTGCCAGCAGCGACCCCATTGGGACAGGGAGAGACACTGAAGCTTTCTTT. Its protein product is CASSDPIGTGRDTEAFF.

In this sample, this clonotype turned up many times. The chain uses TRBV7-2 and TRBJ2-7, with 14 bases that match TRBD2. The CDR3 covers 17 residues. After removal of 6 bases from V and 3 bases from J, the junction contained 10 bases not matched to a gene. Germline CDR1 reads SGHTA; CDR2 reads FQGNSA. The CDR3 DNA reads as TGTGCCAGCAGACCCCCGACTAGCGGGGGGGCCGTCTACGAGCAGTACTTC. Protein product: CASRPPTSGGAVYEQYF. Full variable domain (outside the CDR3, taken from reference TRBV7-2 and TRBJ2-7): GAGVSQSPSNKVTEKGKDVELRCDPISGHTALYWYRQSLGQGLEFLIYFQGNSAPDKSGLPSDRFSAERTGGSVSTLTIQRTQQEDSAVYLCASRPPTSGGAVYEQYFGPGTRLTVT.

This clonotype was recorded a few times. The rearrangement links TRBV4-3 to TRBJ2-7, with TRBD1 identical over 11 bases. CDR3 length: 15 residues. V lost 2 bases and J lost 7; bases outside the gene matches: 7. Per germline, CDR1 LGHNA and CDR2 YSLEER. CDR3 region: CASSQTGTGGTEQYF. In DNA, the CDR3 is TGCGCCAGCAGCCAAACCGGGACAGGGGGTACGGAGCAGTACTTC.

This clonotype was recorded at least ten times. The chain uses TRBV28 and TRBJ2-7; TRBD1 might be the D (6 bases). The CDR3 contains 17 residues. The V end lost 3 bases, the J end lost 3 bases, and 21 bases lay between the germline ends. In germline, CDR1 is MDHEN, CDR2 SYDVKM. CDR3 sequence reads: CASSFSSFWTVSYEQYF. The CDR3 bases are TGTGCCAGCAGTTTTTCTTCCTTTTGGACAGTGAGCTACGAGCAGTACTTC.

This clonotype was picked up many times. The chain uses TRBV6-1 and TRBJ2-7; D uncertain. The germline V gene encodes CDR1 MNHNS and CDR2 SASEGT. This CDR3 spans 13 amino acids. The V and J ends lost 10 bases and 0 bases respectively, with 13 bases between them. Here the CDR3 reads CATSVRTSYEQYF. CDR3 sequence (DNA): TGTGCCACCTCCGTCCGGACCTCCTACGAGCAGTACTTC.

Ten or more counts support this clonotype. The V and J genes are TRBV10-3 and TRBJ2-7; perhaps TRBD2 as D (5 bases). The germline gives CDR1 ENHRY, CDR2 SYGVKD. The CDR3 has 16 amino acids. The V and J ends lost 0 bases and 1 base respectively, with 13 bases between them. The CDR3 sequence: CAISESFTGRSYEQYF. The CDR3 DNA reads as TGTGCCATCAGTGAGTCATTTACGGGGAGATCCTACGAGCAGTACTTC.

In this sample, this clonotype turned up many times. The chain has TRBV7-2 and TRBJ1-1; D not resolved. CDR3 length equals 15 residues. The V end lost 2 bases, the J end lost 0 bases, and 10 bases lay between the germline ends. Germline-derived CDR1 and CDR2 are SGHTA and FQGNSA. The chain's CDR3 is CASSLRPIMNTEAFF. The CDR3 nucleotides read TGTGCCAGCAGCTTAAGGCCGATTATGAACACTGAAGCTTTCTTT.

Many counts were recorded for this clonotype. CDR3 protein: CATSRANRQETQYF. As DNA, the CDR3 is TGTGCCACCAGCAGGGCTAACAGGCAAGAGACCCAGTACTTC. The chain combines TRBV15 with TRBJ2-5; tentative D call: TRBD1 (5 bases). Trimming took off 3 bases at V and 2 bases at J, with 10 bases between the two ends. Germline V CDR1 and CDR2: LNHNV, YYDKDF (reference sequence). CDR3 length: 14 amino acids.

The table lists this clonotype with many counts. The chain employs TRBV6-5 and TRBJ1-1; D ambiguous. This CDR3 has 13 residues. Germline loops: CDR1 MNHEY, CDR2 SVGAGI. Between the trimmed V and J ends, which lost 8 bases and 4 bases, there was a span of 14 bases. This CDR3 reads CASRWARGTEAFF. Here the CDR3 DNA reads TGTGCCAGCCGGTGGGCGCGGGGCACTGAAGCTTTCTTT.

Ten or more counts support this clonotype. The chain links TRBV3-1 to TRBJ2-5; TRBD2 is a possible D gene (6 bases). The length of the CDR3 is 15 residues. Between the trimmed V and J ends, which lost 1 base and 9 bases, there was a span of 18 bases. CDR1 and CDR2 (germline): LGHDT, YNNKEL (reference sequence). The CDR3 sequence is CASSQGRRAGVAQYF. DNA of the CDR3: TGTGCCAGCAGCCAAGGGAGGAGGGCCGGGGTGGCCCAGTACTTC.

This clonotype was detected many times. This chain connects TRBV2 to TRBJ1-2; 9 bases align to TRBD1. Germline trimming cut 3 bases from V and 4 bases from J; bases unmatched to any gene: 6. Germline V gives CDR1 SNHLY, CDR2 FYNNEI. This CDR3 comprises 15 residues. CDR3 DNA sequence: TGTGCCAGCAGTGATCCCCGGGACAGGGTCTATGGCTACACCTTC. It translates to CASSDPRDRVYGYTF.

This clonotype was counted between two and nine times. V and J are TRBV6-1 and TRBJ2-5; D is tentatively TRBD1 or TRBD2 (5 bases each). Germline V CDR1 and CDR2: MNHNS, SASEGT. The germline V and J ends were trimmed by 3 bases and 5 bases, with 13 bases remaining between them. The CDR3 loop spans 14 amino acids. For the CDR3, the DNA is TGTGCCAGCAGTGAGGCAGGGAGTAGGGAGACCCAGTACTTC. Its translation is CASSEAGSRETQYF.

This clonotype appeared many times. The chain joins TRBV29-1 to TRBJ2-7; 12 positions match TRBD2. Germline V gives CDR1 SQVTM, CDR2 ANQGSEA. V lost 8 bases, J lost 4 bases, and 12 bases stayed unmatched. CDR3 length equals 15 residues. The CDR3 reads CSLREGTSGSYEQYF. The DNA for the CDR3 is TGCAGCCTGAGAGAGGGGACTAGCGGGTCTTACGAGCAGTACTTC.

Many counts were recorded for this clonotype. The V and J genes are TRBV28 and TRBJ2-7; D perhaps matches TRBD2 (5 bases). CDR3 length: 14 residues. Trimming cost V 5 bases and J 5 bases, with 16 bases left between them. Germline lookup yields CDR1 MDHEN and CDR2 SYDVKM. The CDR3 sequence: CASSPTLLGHEQYF. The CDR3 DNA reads TGTGCCAGCAGTCCAACCCTACTAGGCCACGAGCAGTACTTC. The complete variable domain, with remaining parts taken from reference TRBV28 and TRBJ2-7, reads DVKVTQSSRYLVKRTGEKVFLECVQDMDHENMFWYRQDPGLGLRLIYFSYDVKMKEKGDIPEGYSVSREKKERFSLILESASTNQTSMYLCASSPTLLGHEQYFGPGTRLTVT.

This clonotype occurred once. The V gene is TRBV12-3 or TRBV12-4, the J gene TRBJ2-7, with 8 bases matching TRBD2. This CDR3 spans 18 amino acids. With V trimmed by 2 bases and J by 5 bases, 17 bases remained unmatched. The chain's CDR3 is CASSLSRSGSLPIDEQYF. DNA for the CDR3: TGTGCCAGCAGTTTATCCCGCAGCGGGAGCCTCCCTATAGACGAGCAGTACTTC.

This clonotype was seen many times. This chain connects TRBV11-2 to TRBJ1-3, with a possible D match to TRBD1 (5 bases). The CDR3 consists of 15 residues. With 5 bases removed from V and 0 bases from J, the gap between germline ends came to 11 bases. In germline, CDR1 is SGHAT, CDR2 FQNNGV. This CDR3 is CASSMGLNSGNTIYF. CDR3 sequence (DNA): TGTGCCAGCAGCATGGGACTGAACTCTGGAAACACCATATATTTT. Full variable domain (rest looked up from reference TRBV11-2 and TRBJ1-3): EAGVAQSPRYKIIEKRQSVAFWCNPISGHATLYWYQQILGQGPKLLIQFQNNGVVDDSQLPKDRFSAERLKGVDSTLKIQPAKLEDSAVYLCASSMGLNSGNTIYFGEGSWLTVV.

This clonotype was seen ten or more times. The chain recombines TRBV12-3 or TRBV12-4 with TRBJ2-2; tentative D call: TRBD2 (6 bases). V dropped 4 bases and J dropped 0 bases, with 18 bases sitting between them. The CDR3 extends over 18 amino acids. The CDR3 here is CASSSSWRGGPNTGELFF. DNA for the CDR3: TGTGCCAGCAGTTCCTCTTGGCGCGGAGGGCCGAACACCGGGGAGCTGTTTTTT.

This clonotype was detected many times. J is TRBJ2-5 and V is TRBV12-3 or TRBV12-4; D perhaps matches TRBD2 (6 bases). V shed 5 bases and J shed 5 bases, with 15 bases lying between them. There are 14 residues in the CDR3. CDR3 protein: CASSRRLGGETQYF. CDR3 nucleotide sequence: TGTGCCAGCAGTCGCCGACTAGGTGGGGAGACCCAGTACTTC.

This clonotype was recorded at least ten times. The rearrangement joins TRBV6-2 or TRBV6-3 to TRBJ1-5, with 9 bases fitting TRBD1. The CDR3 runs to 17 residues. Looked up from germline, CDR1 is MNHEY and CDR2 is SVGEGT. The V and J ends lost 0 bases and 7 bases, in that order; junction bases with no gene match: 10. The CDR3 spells CASSYSGTGFGGQPQHF. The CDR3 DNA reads TGTGCCAGCAGTTACTCCGGGACAGGGTTCGGAGGCCAGCCCCAGCATTTT.